The 32 T cell receptor beta chains reported below all come from one sample, sequenced in a study of blood T cell repertoires in COVID-19. Profiling relied on immunoSEQ multiplex PCR, and the TCRdb table lists in-frame clones only, not all of them. The table includes around 300,000 clones, 83% detected once. Sequencing input: peripheral blood. These receptors all come from a woman between 45 and 60 years old who had recovered from COVID-19.

The rearrangement links TRBV4-2 to TRBJ1-2; no clear D. The V and J ends lost 0 bases and 8 bases respectively, with 19 bases between them. The CDR3 runs to 16 residues. Germline V lookup: CDR1 LGHNA, CDR2 YNFKEQ. The CDR3 nucleotides are TGTGCCAGCAGCCAAGACGTCGCGGCGCAAGGTGGGGGCTACACCTTC. It yields the protein CASSQDVAAQGGGYTF.

The table lists this clone with a few counts. The rearrangement joins TRBV5-4 to TRBJ1-5; TRBD1 matches at 8 bases. The CDR3 contains 18 residues. With V trimmed by 1 base and J by 5 bases, 14 bases remained unmatched. Germline lookup yields CDR1 SGHNT and CDR2 YYREEE (reference sequence). CDR3 in amino acids: CASSLIARGREDDQPQHF. Here the CDR3 DNA reads TGTGCCAGCAGCTTGATCGCCAGGGGGCGTGAAGATGATCAGCCCCAGCATTTT.

The chain has TRBV6-5 and TRBJ1-1, with D perhaps matching TRBD1 (6 bases). The CDR3 sequence is 14 residues long. Germline V gene lookup returns CDR1 MNHEY and CDR2 SVGAGI. Trimming cost V 7 bases and J 0 bases, with 12 bases left between them. The CDR3 reads CASIGGQLNTEAFF. The CDR3 nucleotides are TGTGCCAGCATCGGAGGACAGCTGAACACTGAAGCTTTCTTT.

The rearrangement uses TRBV4-3 and TRBJ1-3; possible D gene TRBD1, 5 bases. Trimming pared 4 bases from V and 4 bases from J, leaving 14 bases between. CDR1 LGHNA and CDR2 YSLEER come from the germline V gene. There are 15 residues in the CDR3. The CDR3 bases are TGCGCCAGCAGCCCCCCAGGGCAGACGGGAAACACCATATATTTT. Its translation: CASSPPGQTGNTIYF.

The CDR3 sequence is CASSGGPGLGYEQYF. The CDR3 region has the DNA TGTGCCAGCAGTGGAGGCCCAGGGCTTGGCTACGAGCAGTACTTC. The rearrangement links TRBV2 to TRBJ2-7, with D perhaps matching TRBD1 (5 bases). V lost 4 bases to trimming and J lost 3 bases, with 16 bases between them. The CDR3 has 15 residues. CDR1 is SNHLY, CDR2 FYNNEI, per germline. Supplemented by reference TRBV2 and TRBJ2-7, the full variable domain reads EPEVTQTPSHQVTQMGQEVILRCVPISNHLYFYWYRQILGQKVEFLVSFYNNEISEKSEIFDDQFSVERPDGSNFTLKIRSTKLEDSAMYFCASSGGPGLGYEQYFGPGTRLTVT.

The CDR3 bases are TGTGCCAGCTCTACGACTAGCGGGGGGGTCAATGAGCAGTTCTTC. As protein: CASSTTSGGVNEQFF. The chain uses TRBV18 and TRBJ2-1; 14 bases are shared with TRBD2. This CDR3 region has 15 residues. The trim removed 6 bases at V and 6 bases at J, leaving 4 bases unmatched. The germline V gene encodes CDR1 KGHSH and CDR2 LQKENI.

The rearrangement joins TRBV19 to TRBJ2-1; 12 bases align to TRBD2. CDR1 and CDR2 (germline): LNHDA, SQIVND (reference sequence). This CDR3 spans 18 amino acids. V was pared by 7 bases and J by 4 bases, with 14 bases of the junction left unmatched. CDR3 bases: TGTGCCAGTATGACTAGCGGGAGCGCGTCGAGCCGTTACAATGAGCAGTTCTTC. Translating gives CASMTSGSASSRYNEQFF.

CDR3 protein: CASEASGRSYNEQFF. The CDR3 region has the DNA TGTGCCAGTGAGGCTAGCGGCCGCTCCTACAATGAGCAGTTCTTC. The chain recombines TRBV19 with TRBJ2-1, with 7 bases lining up with TRBD2. The junction had 7 bases not matched to a gene; V was cut back by 8 bases and J by 0 bases. Germline CDR1 reads LNHDA; CDR2 reads SQIVND (reference sequence). The CDR3 runs to 15 residues.

The table lists this clone with a few counts. The chain carries TRBV20-1 and TRBJ2-1; 8 bases map to TRBD2. The ends lost 3 bases at V and 8 bases at J; junction bases unmatched: 6. Germline CDR1 reads DFQATT; CDR2 reads SNEGSKA (reference sequence). The CDR3 is 13 amino acids. The CDR3: CSASESRGDEQFF. CDR3 coding DNA: TGCAGTGCTAGTGAGTCGCGGGGGGATGAGCAGTTCTTC.

The chain links TRBV28 to TRBJ1-2; TRBD1 aligns across 9 bases. The J segment lost 8 bases and the V segment lost 6 bases, leaving 7 bases of the junction unmatched. The CDR3 contains 13 residues. Germline V lookup: CDR1 MDHEN, CDR2 SYDVKM. The CDR3 DNA reads as TGTGCCAGCAGGATCGGGACAGGGAACGGCTACACCTTC. This codes for CASRIGTGNGYTF.

The chain links TRBV27 to TRBJ2-1; D may be TRBD2 (6 bases). With 5 bases removed from V and 4 bases from J, the gap between germline ends came to 12 bases. The germline gives CDR1 MNHEY, CDR2 SMNVEV (reference sequence). The CDR3 has 14 residues. CDR3 in DNA: TGTGCCAGCAGTCCACAGGCGGGATACAATGAGCAGTTCTTC. It yields the protein CASSPQAGYNEQFF.

The chain recombines TRBV5-4 with TRBJ2-5, with TRBD1 identical over 10 bases. The CDR3 sequence is 14 residues long. V lost 5 bases to trimming and J lost 3 bases; unmatched junction nucleotides: 4. From germline, CDR1 is SGHNT and CDR2 YYREEE (reference sequence). The CDR3 protein is CASRPGTGEETQYF. The CDR3, as DNA: TGTGCCAGCAGGCCCGGGACAGGGGAAGAGACCCAGTACTTC.

Worth noting for this clone: Additional DNA sequences in this sample encode the identical CDR3. This rearrangement joins TRBV28 to TRBJ2-5; 7 positions match TRBD1. The length of the CDR3 is 13 residues. CDR1 MDHEN and CDR2 SYDVKM come from the germline V gene. Losses at the gene ends were 6 bases for V and 4 bases for J; bases not matched to a gene: 5. CDR3 nucleotide sequence: TGTGCCAGCAGCCCACCAGGGGGAGAGACCCAGTACTTC. Its translation: CASSPPGGETQYF.

V and J are TRBV7-9 and TRBJ1-6, with 7 bases matching TRBD1. The germline CDR1 and CDR2 sequences are SEHNR and FQNEAQ (reference sequence). The CDR3 is 16 residues long. J gave up 9 bases and V 5 bases, and 13 bases lay outside the gene matches. The CDR3 DNA is TGTGCCAGCAGCCGCCGCGGGGCAGGGGGTCTTTCACCCCTCCACTTT. Amino acids: CASSRRGAGGLSPLHF.

The chain recombines TRBV7-9 with TRBJ2-5; TRBD2 matches at 10 bases. This CDR3 region has 16 residues. Germline V gene sequence: CDR1 SEHNR, CDR2 FQNEAQ (reference sequence). V shed 4 bases, J shed 1 base, and the junction held 6 bases outside the gene matches. The CDR3 region has the DNA TGTGCCAGCAGCTCGTTGACTAGCGGGTTCCAAGAGACCCAGTACTTC. Residues: CASSSLTSGFQETQYF.

The chain combines TRBV28 with TRBJ2-2; perhaps TRBD2 as D (6 bases). The CDR3 has 16 residues. Trimming took 3 bases from V and 7 from J, leaving 18 bases between them. The germline V gene has CDR1 MDHEN and CDR2 SYDVKM. In nucleotides, the CDR3 is TGTGCCAGCAGTTTTTGGGGGGATCCCTTAGGCGGGGAGCTGTTTTTT. It translates to CASSFWGDPLGGELFF.

The CDR3 DNA sequence: TGTGCCAGCAGCCCGGACTTAGCGGGAGCCTACGAGCAGTACTTC. Translation gives CASSPDLAGAYEQYF. This rearrangement joins TRBV11-2 to TRBJ2-7; 9 nucleotides agree with TRBD2. Germline CDR1 reads SGHAT; CDR2 reads FQNNGV. Trimming at V came to 5 bases and at J to 2 bases, leaving 7 bases not matched to a gene. This CDR3 is 15 amino acids long. The full variable domain, with the rest looked up from reference TRBV11-2 and TRBJ2-7, is EAGVAQSPRYKIIEKRQSVAFWCNPISGHATLYWYQQILGQGPKLLIQFQNNGVVDDSQLPKDRFSAERLKGVDSTLKIQPAKLEDSAVYLCASSPDLAGAYEQYFGPGTRLTVT.

The rearrangement links TRBV24-1 to TRBJ2-6; possibly TRBD2 for D (5 bases). V shed 3 bases and J shed 9 bases, with 11 bases lying between them. Germline V lookup: CDR1 KGHDR, CDR2 SFDVKD. The CDR3 is 14 amino acids. CDR3 protein: CATSDHSGGNVLTF. As DNA, the CDR3 is TGTGCCACCAGTGATCATTCTGGAGGCAACGTCCTGACTTTC.

The gene calls are TRBV11-2 and TRBJ2-1, with D unresolved. Germline V lookup: CDR1 SGHAT, CDR2 FQNNGV. V was trimmed by 2 bases and J by 10 bases, leaving 12 bases between them. The CDR3 runs 13 residues. In DNA, the CDR3 is TGTGCCAGCAGCTTATTTTCGCGGAAGGAGCAGTTCTTC. Translated, it gives CASSLFSRKEQFF.

The CDR3 nucleotides read TGCAGCGTTGCCGCGGCTAATGAAAAACTGTTTTTT. Protein product: CSVAAANEKLFF. The V gene is TRBV29-1, the J gene TRBJ1-4; the D is unclear. The V end lost 4 bases, the J end lost 3 bases, and 6 bases lay between the germline ends. The length of the CDR3 is 12 residues. Looked up from germline, CDR1 is SQVTM and CDR2 is ANQGSEA.

The genes are TRBV7-2 and TRBJ1-4; TRBD1 matches at 8 bases. The CDR3 sequence is 16 residues long. Germline CDR1 reads SGHTA; CDR2 reads FQGNSA. Trimming cost V 6 bases and J 8 bases; bases outside gene matches: 14. CDR3 loop: CASRQQGGVSNEKLFF. CDR3 DNA: TGTGCCAGCAGACAACAGGGGGGGGTTAGCAACGAAAAACTGTTTTTT.

V and J are TRBV6-5 and TRBJ1-2; D perhaps matches TRBD1 (5 bases). The CDR3 consists of 13 residues. The germline V and J ends were trimmed by 4 bases and 2 bases, with 8 bases remaining between them. Germline V gene lookup returns CDR1 MNHEY and CDR2 SVGAGI. CDR3 amino acids: CASSWAGNYGYTF. Here the CDR3 DNA reads TGTGCCAGCAGTTGGGCAGGGAACTATGGCTACACCTTC.

The gene calls are TRBV5-1 and TRBJ2-7; 14 bases are a match to TRBD2. CDR1 is SGHRS and CDR2 is YFSETQ in the germline V gene. This CDR3 region has 16 residues. Losses at the gene ends were 4 bases for V and 5 bases for J; bases not matched to a gene: 8. In DNA form, the CDR3 reads TGCGCCAGCAGCCCCGGGACTAGCGGGAGTAAACACGAGCAGTACTTC. Translated: CASSPGTSGSKHEQYF.

The chain links TRBV6-5 to TRBJ1-5; possible D gene TRBD1, 5 bases. CDR3 size: 16 residues. CDR1 is MNHEY and CDR2 is SVGAGI in the germline V gene. V gave up 4 bases and J gave up 6 bases, with 19 bases separating them. CDR3 loop: CASSSLSDNLGQPQHF. The CDR3 DNA reads TGTGCCAGCAGTTCCCTATCGGACAATCTTGGTCAGCCCCAGCATTTT.

This chain joins TRBV19 and TRBJ1-1, with a tentative D call TRBD1 (6 bases). Trimming stripped 3 bases from V and 4 bases from J, with 9 bases between. This CDR3 contains 13 residues. CDR1 is LNHDA, CDR2 SQIVND, per germline (reference sequence). CDR3 protein: CASSIGRGTEAFF. CDR3 in DNA: TGTGCCAGTAGTATTGGCAGGGGCACTGAAGCTTTCTTT.

V is TRBV5-1 and J is TRBJ1-1; TRBD1 agrees at 10 bases. This CDR3 contains 15 residues. V was clipped by 1 base and J by 1 base; unmatched bases: 1. Germline assignment: CDR1 SGHRS and CDR2 YFSETQ. CDR3 sequence: CASSLWTGGNTEAFF. CDR3 sequence (DNA): TGCGCCAGCAGCTTGTGGACAGGGGGGAACACTGAAGCTTTCTTT.

The chain couples TRBV30 to TRBJ1-6; D remains ambiguous. V gave up 0 bases and J gave up 0 bases, with 9 bases separating them. This CDR3 region has 16 residues. Looked up from germline, CDR1 is GTSNPN and CDR2 is SVGIG (reference sequence). The CDR3 DNA is TGTGCCTGGAGTGTAGCAGGTAGCTCCTATAATTCACCCCTCCACTTT. Its protein product is CAWSVAGSSYNSPLHF.

This clone was recorded only once. The chain employs TRBV30 and TRBJ2-7; 10 bases are a match to TRBD1. V was clipped by 7 bases and J by 6 bases; unmatched bases: 6. In germline, CDR1 is GTSNPN, CDR2 SVGIG (reference sequence). The CDR3 contains 12 residues. The CDR3 region is CALGDRGFEQYF. The DNA of the CDR3 is TGTGCCTTAGGGGACAGGGGTTTCGAGCAGTACTTC. Full variable domain (rest looked up from reference TRBV30 and TRBJ2-7): SQTIHQWPATLVQPVGSPLSLECTVEGTSNPNLYWYRQAAGRGLQLLFYSVGIGQISSEVPQNLSASRPQDRQFILSSKKLLLSDSGFYLCALGDRGFEQYFGPGTRLTVT.

This chain joins TRBV19 and TRBJ2-1, with D perhaps matching TRBD2 (5 bases). CDR3 length: 16 residues. Germline values: CDR1 LNHDA, CDR2 SQIVND (reference sequence). Trimming took 1 base from V and 0 from J, leaving 10 bases between them. The CDR3 sequence: CASSIATRSSYNEQFF. In nucleotides, the CDR3 is TGTGCCAGTAGTATAGCAACTAGAAGCTCCTACAATGAGCAGTTCTTC.

The V call is TRBV19, the J call TRBJ1-5; no clear D. The CDR3 is 15 amino acids. Germline assignment: CDR1 LNHDA and CDR2 SQIVND (reference sequence). The germline V and J ends were trimmed by 3 bases and 1 base, with 10 bases remaining between them. CDR3 region: CASSMGERSNQPQHF. The CDR3 DNA follows: TGTGCCAGTAGTATGGGCGAAAGGAGCAATCAGCCCCAGCATTTT. Drawing the rest from reference TRBV19 and TRBJ1-5, the complete variable domain is DGGITQSPKYLFRKEGQNVTLSCEQNLNHDAMYWYRQDPGQGLRLIYYSQIVNDFQKGDIAEGYSVSREKKESFPLTVTSAQKNPTAFYLCASSMGERSNQPQHFGDGTRLSIL.

The V call is TRBV4-1, the J call TRBJ1-1, with 7 positions matching TRBD1. V was pared by 0 bases and J by 6 bases, with 7 bases of the junction left unmatched. Germline assignment: CDR1 MGHRA and CDR2 YSYEKL. CDR3 size: 15 residues. The CDR3 DNA reads as TGCGCCAGCAGCCAAGAATGGCAGGGGGACTCTGAAGCTTTCTTT. Its protein product is CASSQEWQGDSEAFF.

The J gene is TRBJ1-4, the V gene TRBV6-2 or TRBV6-3; the D gene is possibly TRBD1 (6 bases). The germline V gene encodes CDR1 MNHEY and CDR2 SVGEGT. The CDR3 totals 17 residues. V was pared by 5 bases and J by 0 bases, with 16 bases between. CDR3 amino acids: CASSARSAGATNEKLFF. The CDR3 coding sequence is TGTGCCAGCAGTGCCAGGTCCGCAGGGGCAACTAATGAAAAACTGTTTTTT.